The following is a T cell receptor (beta chain) sequence with its context. The specificity of this receptor is unknown. There are no base qualities to consult, and no much larger clone falls within one base. This sample was included in a study of human T cells and chemical hapten exposure listed by TCRdb under 2021. For the study in its entirety: For sensitization, 2% DPC in acetone was applied to a roughly 2 cm by roughly 2 cm area of upper inner arm skin. Libraries were pooled for sequencing, and per-sample TCR yields varied mainly because of small differences in library volumes within the pool. Patch tests used Finn chambers with 0.01% DPC on the upper back, scored after 6 days by International Contact Dermatitis Research Group standards. Weekly therapeutic DPC doses were additionally applied to the scalp of patients throughout the roughly 24-week study period. Peripheral blood TCR repertoire changes were tracked in vivo in alopecia patients during primary and secondary sensitization to the hapten diphenylcyclopropenone (DPC). Under 30 alopecia patients gave blood for TCR sequencing at one to four time points (pre-sensitization, 2, 6 and 24 weeks). Blood samples were taken from patients before sensitization (week 0) and then at 2, 6 and about 24 weeks after DPC sensitization. The mostly female patient cohort included alopecia areata with under or over 50% scalp involvement, alopecia totalis and alopecia universalis. The paper's findings and limits, for the study overall: Expanded TCRs formed significantly more large CDR3 similarity clusters than pre-sensitization or healthy control sets, consistent with antigen-driven responses. Patch test score correlated positively with the number of PT1 expanded TCRs, reaching significance at thresholds 8, 16 and 32 but not at 4. Because every patient had alopecia, a presumed autoimmune disease, the patients' immune response might differ from that of healthy individuals. Repeated subsampling changed both the strength of the expansion versus patch-test correlation and the threshold at which that correlation became significant. The number of TCRs above 1 in 1000 frequency did not change with DPC sensitization; there was no evidence of global repertoire structure alterations.

The time point label of this sample denotes: pre-sensitization, week 0. Explained via the paper, the treatment or condition label denotes: therapeutic diphenylcyclopropenone sensitization with weekly scalp DPC. At every patch-test visit, the blood draw took place before the patch test was put on. Eligible patients were aged 18 to 70, diagnosed with alopecia, deemed suitable for DPC therapy, and excluded if pregnant. Total RNA was extracted from unfractionated whole blood that had been collected in Tempus Blood RNA tubes. Library construction relied on RACE. These reads were obtained on a NextSeq 500. Library preparation attached unique molecular identifiers to individual cDNA molecules for quantitative, reproducible TCR counting. For every blood RNA sample, sequencing covered both the TCR alpha and TCR beta chains. The study's processing was this. A median of about 100,000 TCRs per sample was observed, with a range of 23,224 to 690,600. The Decombinator software suite was used to annotate the V, J and CDR3 of the TCR reads. For PS versus PT1 abundance plots, all samples were subsampled to the same number of TCRs (28,000). TCRs were defined as expanded if absent before sensitization and observed at least eight times at the 2-week time point. TCRdb reran the public reads through fastp at Q25 and MiXCR, keeping productive beta chains. Every entry covers one CDR3 protein and lists the most common genes and DNA from its rows. These V and J calls are TCRdb output, not the study's own analysis. The table for this sample lists around 260,000 distinct CDR3 sequences; approximately 8.6% of them were counted only once. Jointly, the top ten make up 2% to 2.5% of the sample.

The CDR1 and CDR2 encoded by the germline V gene are SNHLY and FYNNEI. The CDR3 starts with the cysteine, ends with the phenylalanine, and has 15 residues. CDR3 DNA is the only sequence kept; it has 45 bases, read in frame from the first base. V is cut back by 3 bases and J by 4 bases, with 5 bases in the junction unmatched. This clonotype was obtained from a middle-aged woman with alopecia areata. Some clones in this sample may be carry-over from other donors' samples. The sequencing used whole blood, collected in connection with sensitization to the hapten diphenylcyclopropenone (DPC). Recombination linked TRBV2 to TRBJ2-5; 10 central bases correspond to TRBD2. The CDR3 corresponds to CASSESSGRRETQYF. The bases read TGTGCCAGCAGTGAGAGTAGCGGGAGGAGAGAGACCCAGTACTTC.